This T cell receptor beta chain was identified in a study of T cells in Graves' hyperthyroidism and ophthalmopathy. This clonotype was detected ten times or more. Amplified TCR beta CDR3 regions derived from RNA transcripts. TCR CDR3 underwent first-round RT-PCR with the HTBI primer set. MiXCR, applied by TCRdb to the multiplex PCR reads, yields one record per CDR3 protein. This sample yields 340,000 or so distinct CDR3 sequences, of which roughly 18% are seen a single time; 49% belongs to the top ten. Trimming took off 3 bases at V and 5 bases at J, with 11 bases between the two ends. Germline CDR1 and CDR2: MDHEN and SYDVKM. This CDR3 region has 14 residues.

The chain combines TRBV28 with TRBJ1-5; D call uncertain. This TCR derives from a woman between 45 and 65 years old with Graves' hyperthyroidism. Sequences were obtained from blood. The CDR3 nucleotides read TGTGCCAGCAGTTTCGCGGCGGGATATCAGCCCCAGCATTTT. It specifies CASSFAAGYQPQHF.